This T cell receptor (beta chain) was observed in a study of T cell responses to AZD1222 COVID-19 vaccine. General observations from the study: The donor group comprised mostly white British people and more females; the analysis possibly underestimated clonal diversity.

The protocol was immunoSEQ multiplex PCR, while the TCRdb copy is restricted to in-frame clones and leaves out a portion. The profile shows 75,000 to 100,000 clones, 75% to 90% of them singletons. Comment on this clone: No antigen is known for it.

The receptor comes from an adult in good health. The sequenced sample was peripheral blood, obtained on day 0 of AZD1222 vaccination.

The chain's CDR3 is CASSQGGRGLAGEIGELFF. In DNA, the CDR3 is TGTGCCAGCAGCCAAGGGGGAAGGGGACTAGCGGGAGAGATCGGGGAGCTGTTTTTT. The genes are TRBV3-1 (or the pseudogene TRBV3-2) and TRBJ2-2, with 14 nucleotides matching TRBD2. CDR1 and CDR2 from the germline V gene are LGHDT and YNNKEL (reference sequence). This CDR3 region has 19 residues. Trimming took 1 base from V and 7 from J; bases not matched to a gene: 11.